The 30 T cell receptor beta chains presented below share a single source sample, sequenced in a study of blood T cell repertoires in COVID-19. Sequencing was performed with immunoSEQ multiplex PCR; in TCRdb, only in-frame clones are kept and a portion is missing. The data contain 100,000 or so clones, 80% to 85% of them singletons. Sequenced: peripheral blood. The receptors were sampled from a man aged 65 to 79 with active or convalescent COVID-19.

V usage is TRBV20-1 and J usage is TRBJ2-1; TRBD2 might be the D (5 bases). This CDR3 is 15 amino acids long. The germline V and J ends were trimmed by 3 bases and 3 bases, with 15 bases remaining between them. Germline CDR1 reads DFQATT; CDR2 reads SNEGSKA (reference sequence). The CDR3 protein is CSASGGRGYYNEQFF. CDR3 nucleotides: TGCAGTGCTAGTGGTGGTCGGGGATACTACAATGAGCAGTTCTTC.

The chain links TRBV19 to TRBJ1-5; the D is unclear. This CDR3 spans 11 amino acids. Germline V gene sequence: CDR1 LNHDA, CDR2 SQIVND (reference sequence). The V and J ends lost 5 bases and 14 bases respectively, with 13 bases between them. The CDR3 loop reads CASSLHTRKHF. Here the CDR3 DNA reads TGTGCCAGTAGTCTCCATACACGCAAGCATTTT.

The V and J genes are TRBV2 and TRBJ1-4, with TRBD1 matching over 8 bases. Germline V lookup: CDR1 SNHLY, CDR2 FYNNEI. This CDR3 contains 18 residues. V dropped 6 bases and J dropped 0; count of bases not matched to a gene: 12. The chain's CDR3 is CASRGDRTDPATNEKLFF. The CDR3, as DNA: TGTGCCAGCAGGGGGGACAGGACCGATCCTGCAACTAATGAAAAACTGTTTTTT.

The CDR3 coding sequence is TGTGCCAGCAGCGTTGACAGGGTTGGCTACACCTTC. Its translation: CASSVDRVGYTF. The V gene is TRBV5-4, the J gene TRBJ1-2; 7 bases match TRBD1. The V segment lost 4 bases and the J segment 7 bases; nucleotides outside the gene matches: 4. This CDR3 has 12 residues. CDR1 is SGHNT and CDR2 is YYREEE in the germline V gene (reference sequence).

V and J are TRBV6-6 and TRBJ2-7; 9 nucleotides match TRBD1. Germline-derived CDR1 and CDR2 are MNHNY and SVGAGI (reference sequence). Germline trimming cut 0 bases from V and 5 bases from J; bases unmatched to any gene: 8. The length of the CDR3 is 16 residues. The CDR3 protein is CASSYSYTGTGNEQYF. The DNA of the CDR3 is TGTGCCAGCAGTTACTCCTATACCGGGACAGGGAACGAGCAGTACTTC.

The V gene is TRBV5-1, the J gene TRBJ2-2; 8 nucleotides agree with TRBD1. CDR3 size: 17 residues. The trim removed 3 bases at V and 4 bases at J, leaving 11 bases unmatched. Germline loops: CDR1 SGHRS, CDR2 YFSETQ. CDR3 nucleotides: TGCGCCAGCAGCTGGGCTCCGGGACAGGTTAGCACCGGGGAGCTGTTTTTT. Protein: CASSWAPGQVSTGELFF. The entire variable domain, with the rest obtained from reference TRBV5-1 and TRBJ2-2, is as follows: KAGVTQTPRYLIKTRGQQVTLSCSPISGHRSVSWYQQTPGQGLQFLFEYFSETQRNKGNFPGRFSGRQFSNSRSEMNVSTLELGDSALYLCASSWAPGQVSTGELFFGEGSRLTVL.

This clone was recorded once. The V gene is TRBV28, the J gene TRBJ1-6; 8 nucleotides agree with TRBD1. Trimming at V came to 3 bases and at J to 7 bases, leaving 2 bases not matched to a gene. This CDR3 contains 14 residues. Looked up from germline, CDR1 is MDHEN and CDR2 is SYDVKM. The CDR3 here is CASSFRGPNSPLHF. In DNA form, the CDR3 reads TGTGCCAGCAGTTTCAGGGGGCCAAATTCACCCCTCCACTTT.

The chain couples TRBV9 to TRBJ2-7; 10 positions agree with TRBD2. The ends lost 4 bases at V and 4 bases at J; junction bases unmatched: 8. Germline CDR1 is SGDLS and CDR2 is YYNGEE. The CDR3 totals 15 residues. CDR3 bases: TGTGCCAGCAGCACCTCTAGCGGGGGCCAATACGAGCAGTACTTC. It codes for CASSTSSGGQYEQYF.

This clone has a handful of counts. This chain links TRBV5-1 with TRBJ1-2; 10 nucleotides align to TRBD1. CDR1 and CDR2 from the germline V gene are SGHRS and YFSETQ. This CDR3 has 16 residues. J gave up 4 bases and V 0 bases, and 6 bases lay outside the gene matches. The CDR3 DNA is TGCGCCAGCAGCTTGGGGGACAGGGGTTCGGGCTATGGCTACACCTTC. Its protein product is CASSLGDRGSGYGYTF.

The V call is TRBV28, the J call TRBJ2-1; 7 bases fit TRBD2. Germline CDR1 reads MDHEN; CDR2 reads SYDVKM. This CDR3 is built from 16 residues. V lost 9 bases and J lost 2; bases outside the gene matches: 13. The CDR3 here is CASLSQRGGAYNEQFF. CDR3 bases: TGTGCCAGTTTAAGCCAGCGGGGTGGGGCCTACAATGAGCAGTTCTTC.

The rearrangement uses TRBV3-1 (or the pseudogene TRBV3-2) and TRBJ2-7, with 7 nucleotides matching TRBD2. Losses at the gene ends were 2 bases for V and 5 bases for J; bases not matched to a gene: 12. The CDR3 spans 16 residues. Germline loops: CDR1 LGHDT, CDR2 YNNKEL (reference sequence). CDR3: CASSQRLRTSSDEQYF. In nucleotides, the CDR3 is TGTGCCAGCAGCCAACGATTAAGGACTAGTAGCGACGAGCAGTACTTC.

This rearrangement joins TRBV2 to TRBJ1-5; possibly TRBD1 for D (6 bases). V was pared by 8 bases and J by 9 bases, with 20 bases between. Germline-derived CDR1 and CDR2 are SNHLY and FYNNEI. The CDR3 has 14 residues. CDR3 loop: CASGRDTGPWPQHF. CDR3 DNA: TGTGCCAGCGGACGGGACACTGGTCCATGGCCCCAGCATTTT.

This clone was detected only once. The rearrangement links TRBV7-3 to TRBJ2-5, with 11 bases lining up with TRBD2. The CDR3 extends over 17 amino acids. Germline-derived CDR1 and CDR2 are SGHTA and FQGTGA. The V gene end was trimmed by 2 bases and the J gene end by 1 base; junction bases not matched to a gene: 6. Written as DNA, the CDR3 is TGTGCCAGCAGCTTAGGGGCTAGCGGGGGGCCCCAAGAGACCCAGTACTTC. The encoded protein is CASSLGASGGPQETQYF.

V gene TRBV7-8 combines with J gene TRBJ1-1, with a tentative D call TRBD1 (6 bases). V lost 4 bases, J lost 7 bases, and 19 bases lay in between. This CDR3 contains 15 residues. Germline V CDR1 and CDR2: SGHVS, FQNEAQ. CDR3 residues: CASSSNRGAVIEAFF. In DNA form, the CDR3 reads TGTGCCAGCAGCTCGAATCGGGGGGCCGTCATTGAAGCTTTCTTT.

This clone showed up just a few times. The V and J genes are TRBV6-9 and TRBJ1-2, with a weak D call TRBD1 (6 bases). Trimming removed 4 bases from V and 0 bases from J, with 21 bases in between. Germline values: CDR1 MNHGY, CDR2 SVAAGI. The CDR3 extends over 18 amino acids. CDR3 nucleotides: TGTGCCAGCAGTTTTTTCCAAGTTGACAGGAACCCTAACTATGGCTACACCTTC. This encodes CASSFFQVDRNPNYGYTF.

Here the CDR3 DNA reads TGTGCAAGTTCCCCAGTGACAGGTGCAAATCAGCCCCAGCATTTT. Its protein product is CASSPVTGANQPQHF. V gene TRBV10-3 combines with J gene TRBJ1-5; the D gene is possibly TRBD1 (6 bases). Per the germline V gene, CDR1 is ENHRY and CDR2 is SYGVKD. The CDR3 is 15 residues long.

This clone was seen only a few times. This rearrangement joins TRBV7-2 to TRBJ2-7, with D unresolved. Germline V lookup: CDR1 SGHTA, CDR2 FQGNSA. Trimming took 5 bases from V and 1 from J, leaving 6 bases between them. The CDR3 spans 12 residues. CDR3 sequence reads: CASSPASYEQYF. The CDR3, as DNA: TGTGCCAGCAGCCCCGCGTCCTACGAGCAGTACTTC.

This clone was recorded a few times. The chain employs TRBV23-1 and TRBJ2-7; TRBD1 agrees at 7 bases. TRBV23-1 falls under the ORF class, with uncertain function. The CDR3 contains 21 residues. Germline trimming cut 0 bases from V and 2 bases from J; bases unmatched to any gene: 22. The CDR3 protein is CASSQSNKGAGTNPSTYEQYF. In nucleotides, the CDR3 is TGCGCCAGCAGTCAATCGAACAAGGGGGCAGGGACAAACCCATCTACCTACGAGCAGTACTTC.

This chain connects TRBV18 to TRBJ1-6, with 10 nucleotides matching TRBD1. The CDR3 consists of 15 residues. Trimming removed 3 bases from V and 9 bases from J; junction bases left unmatched: 5. Germline lookup yields CDR1 KGHSH and CDR2 LQKENI. CDR3 residues: CASSPGQGPGSPLHF. The CDR3 nucleotides read TGTGCCAGCTCACCGGGACAGGGGCCTGGTTCACCCCTCCACTTT. Drawing the rest from reference TRBV18 and TRBJ1-6, the complete variable domain is NAGVMQNPRHLVRRRGQEARLRCSPMKGHSHVYWYRQLPEEGLKFMVYLQKENIIDESGMPKERFSAEFPKEGPSILRIQQVVRGDSAAYFCASSPGQGPGSPLHFGNGTRLTVT.

This chain joins TRBV12-3 or TRBV12-4 and TRBJ1-5, with unresolved D. V gave up 6 bases and J gave up 11 bases, with 14 bases separating them. The CDR3 is 12 amino acids. The CDR3 region is CASRSRLTAQHF. CDR3 DNA: TGTGCCAGCAGGTCCAGGCTTACAGCCCAGCATTTT.

J is TRBJ1-1 and V is TRBV6-5; D unclear. In germline, CDR1 is MNHEY, CDR2 SVGAGI. CDR3 size: 10 residues. The V end lost 7 bases, the J end lost 4 bases, and 4 bases lay between the germline ends. The CDR3 spells CASIFTEAFF. CDR3 nucleotides: TGTGCCAGCATCTTCACTGAAGCTTTCTTT.

The chain couples TRBV27 to TRBJ2-7, with D hard to call. Germline V CDR1 and CDR2: MNHEY, SMNVEV (reference sequence). Deletions cut 5 bases from V and 4 bases from J, with 12 bases between. This CDR3 is built from 13 residues. CDR3 amino acids: CASSDENLYEQYF. Written as DNA, the CDR3 is TGTGCCAGCAGTGATGAGAATCTATACGAGCAGTACTTC.

This clone was counted a single time. The chain joins TRBV7-6 to TRBJ2-7; a weak D match, TRBD2 (5 bases). Trimming removed 1 base at V and 2 bases at J, with 21 bases between. The CDR3 sequence is 18 residues long. Germline-derived CDR1 and CDR2 are SGHVS and FNYEAQ. DNA of the CDR3: TGTGCCAGCAGCTTAGAAGGGTCACGAGGGATGGATGCCTACGAGCAGTACTTC. It specifies CASSLEGSRGMDAYEQYF.

The chain couples TRBV13 to TRBJ1-1, with a possible D match to TRBD1 (5 bases). The CDR3 sequence is 14 residues long. V was trimmed by 0 bases and J by 2 bases, leaving 7 bases between them. Germline CDR1 is PRHDT and CDR2 is FYEKMQ (reference sequence). The CDR3: CASSLGQGNTEAFF. Written as DNA, the CDR3 is TGTGCCAGCAGCTTAGGTCAGGGAAACACTGAAGCTTTCTTT. The complete variable domain, with remaining parts taken from reference TRBV13 and TRBJ1-1, reads AAGVIQSPRHLIKEKRETATLKCYPIPRHDTVYWYQQGPGQDPQFLISFYEKMQSDKGSIPDRFSAQQFSDYHSELNMSSLELGDSALYFCASSLGQGNTEAFFGQGTRLTVV.

This clone was seen a handful of times. This sequence joins TRBV3-1 (or the pseudogene TRBV3-2) and TRBJ1-2; D gene uncertain. This CDR3 region has 14 residues. From germline, CDR1 is LGHDT and CDR2 YNNKEL (reference sequence). Trimming removed 1 base from V and 4 bases from J, with 10 bases in between. For the CDR3, the DNA is TGTGCCAGCAGCCAAGCACCGACAAGCTATGGCTACACCTTC. Translated: CASSQAPTSYGYTF.

The V gene is TRBV5-1, the J gene TRBJ2-3; D is possibly TRBD1 (6 bases). The CDR3 length is 14 residues. Trimming took 0 bases from V and 7 from J, leaving 12 bases between them. Germline V gene lookup returns CDR1 SGHRS and CDR2 YFSETQ. DNA for the CDR3: TGCGCCAGCAGCTTGGAGGGGGTTGGGTATACGCAGTATTTT. It encodes CASSLEGVGYTQYF.

J is TRBJ2-7 and V is TRBV9, with 13 positions matching TRBD2. V lost 0 bases to trimming and J lost 3 bases; unmatched junction nucleotides: 0. The CDR3 contains 15 residues. Germline-derived CDR1 and CDR2 are SGDLS and YYNGEE. The CDR3 is CASSVGLAGGYEQYF. Written as DNA, the CDR3 is TGTGCCAGCAGCGTAGGACTAGCGGGGGGCTACGAGCAGTACTTC.

The rearrangement joins TRBV29-1 to TRBJ2-4; D may be TRBD1 (6 bases). The CDR3 contains 14 residues. With 6 bases removed from V and 2 bases from J, the gap between germline ends came to 14 bases. Germline V lookup: CDR1 SQVTM, CDR2 ANQGSEA. CDR3 in DNA: TGCAGCGTGGCTCCACAGGGATCCAAAAACATTCAGTACTTC. Its protein is CSVAPQGSKNIQYF.

The chain carries TRBV6-2 or TRBV6-3 and TRBJ1-2, with no clear D. Germline V gene data show CDR1 as MNHEY and CDR2 as SVGEGT. CDR3 size: 11 residues. V was shortened by 5 bases and J by 4 bases, with 5 bases between the two germline ends. DNA for the CDR3: TGTGCCAGCAGTCCGGGCTATGGCTACACCTTC. Translation gives CASSPGYGYTF.

The V gene is TRBV11-2, the J gene TRBJ2-2, with TRBD1 matching over 7 bases. Germline CDR1 SGHAT, CDR2 FQNNGV. V lost 5 bases, J lost 6 bases, and 9 bases stayed unmatched. This CDR3 has 15 residues. The DNA for the CDR3 is TGTGCCAGCAGCCCCCGACAGGGAATGGCCGGGGAGCTGTTTTTT. Its translation is CASSPRQGMAGELFF.